These T cell receptor beta chains were read from a single sample in a study of CD8+ T cells in alopecia areata. TCRdb keeps only in-frame clones here, not all; method: immunoSEQ multiplex PCR. Counted here are hundreds of thousands of clones, roughly three fifths occurring once; the ten biggest clones make up 1% to 1.5%. Sequenced material: CD4+ T cells sorted from blood, taken between weeks 44 and 45, from a patient treated with tofacitinib. These receptors came from a human donor with alopecia areata. Each CDR3 is given with its conserved first and last residue. Each record gives: clone size, D gene, J gene, V gene, CDR3 protein, CDR3 DNA. D genes are given only for firm matches. Where a row states a size, it is once, few, many or the class of an expanded clone; other rows omit it.

few - TRBJ2-1 TRBV6-6 CAISYRSSYNEQFF TGTGCCATCTCCTACCGCAGCTCCTACAATGAGCAGTTCTTC
many - TRBJ2-7 TRBV5-1 CASSQVDPSTYEQYF TGCGCCAGCAGCCAAGTAGACCCCTCTACCTACGAGCAGTACTTC
- - TRBJ1-6 TRBV4-3 CASSQDQGGFKPLHF TGCGCCAGCAGCCAAGATCAGGGAGGATTCAAGCCCCTCCACTTT
- TRBD1 TRBJ1-2 TRBV29-1 CSVLRDSYGYTF TGCAGCGTTCTCCGGGACAGCTATGGCTACACCTTC
- - TRBJ1-1 TRBV2 CASSEYDRTNTEAFF TGTGCCAGCAGTGAATACGACAGGACTAACACTGAAGCTTTCTTT
- TRBD1 TRBJ2-7 TRBV5-1 CASSQGQGGYEQYF TGCGCCAGCAGCCAGGGACAGGGAGGCTACGAGCAGTACTTC
- TRBD1 TRBJ1-5 TRBV7-2 CASSLPGQGVDQPQHF TGTGCCAGCAGTTTACCGGGACAGGGGGTCGATCAGCCCCAGCATTTT
- TRBD1 TRBJ1-1 TRBV5-1 CASSLTPGQVFF TGCGCCAGCAGCCTGACGCCGGGACAGGTTTTCTTT
many - TRBJ2-7 TRBV29-1 CSVGQIYEQYF TGCAGCGTTGGGCAGATCTACGAGCAGTACTTC
- - TRBJ1-2 TRBV2 CASSEAAGWTVYDGYTF TGTGCCAGCAGTGAAGCTGCTGGGTGGACAGTCTATGATGGCTACACCTTC
- - TRBJ1-1 TRBV2 CASRWGNTEAFF TGTGCCAGCAGATGGGGGAACACTGAAGCTTTCTTT
- - TRBJ2-5 TRBV5-1 CASSALTGNQETQYF TGCGCCAGCAGCGCCCTAACAGGGAACCAAGAGACCCAGTACTTC
- - TRBJ2-2 TRBV29-1 CSVEVRQSNTGELFF TGCAGCGTTGAAGTACGACAGTCAAACACCGGGGAGCTGTTTTTT
- - TRBJ2-5 TRBV19 CASSTYQRETQYF TGTGCCAGTAGTACCTATCAGAGGGAGACCCAGTACTTC
few - TRBJ2-1 TRBV27 CASRVRVGSYNEQFF TGTGCCAGCAGGGTCAGGGTAGGGTCCTACAATGAGCAGTTCTTC
- - TRBJ2-3 TRBV6-6 CASSLITDTQYF TGTGCCAGCAGTTTAATCACAGATACGCAGTATTTT
- TRBD1 TRBJ1-1 TRBV27 CASSFGDRGNTEAFF TGTGCCAGCAGTTTTGGAGACAGGGGGAACACTGAAGCTTTCTTT
- - TRBJ2-3 TRBV27 CASGRLGISTDTQYF TGTGCCAGCGGCAGACTAGGGATTAGCACAGATACGCAGTATTTT
- - TRBJ2-7 TRBV18 CASSSLGAYEQYF TGTGCCAGCTCATCTCTTGGGGCCTACGAGCAGTACTTC
- - TRBJ1-5 TRBV2 CASSDPGGNQPQHF TGTGCCAGCAGCGACCCGGGTGGCAATCAGCCCCAGCATTTT
- - TRBJ1-5 TRBV20-1 CSASDQPQHF TGCAGTGCTAGCGATCAGCCCCAGCATTTT
- - TRBJ2-1 TRBV29-1 CSVGGKGNDEQFF TGCAGCGTTGGCGGCAAAGGGAACGATGAGCAGTTCTTC
- - TRBJ2-3 TRBV5-1 CASSWSGDTQYF TGCGCCAGCAGCTGGTCCGGAGATACGCAGTATTTT
- - TRBJ1-4 TRBV7-9 CASRRTEKLFF TGTGCCAGCAGACGGACTGAAAAACTGTTTTTT
once - TRBJ2-1 TRBV7-9 CASSLVNNEQFF TGTGCCAGCAGCTTAGTGAACAATGAGCAGTTCTTC
- TRBD1 TRBJ2-3 TRBV27 CASRNTEGQGEKHTQYF TGTGCCAGCAGGAACACGGAGGGACAGGGAGAGAAGCATACGCAGTATTTT
- TRBD1 TRBJ2-7 TRBV5-1 CASSLEGRGLGYEQYF TGCGCCAGCAGCTTGGAGGGCAGGGGGCTAGGATACGAGCAGTACTTC
- - TRBJ2-2 TRBV2 CASNRQVDTGELFF TGTGCCAGCAATAGACAGGTGGACACCGGGGAGCTGTTTTTT
few - TRBJ2-5 TRBV29-1 CSVSRGQGLQETQYF TGCAGCGTCTCCAGGGGTCAAGGGCTCCAAGAGACCCAGTACTTC
- TRBD1 TRBJ2-7 TRBV7-2 CASSSGQGPWDEQYF TGTGCCAGCAGCTCGGGACAGGGCCCTTGGGACGAGCAGTACTTC
- - TRBJ2-2 TRBV30 CAWMIGAAGELFF TGTGCCTGGATGATCGGGGCGGCGGGGGAGCTGTTTTTT
- - TRBJ1-1 TRBV29-1 CSVEPGAFF TGCAGCGTTGAACCCGGCGCTTTCTTT
- TRBD2 TRBJ2-7 TRBV2 CASSESGTSGEQYF TGTGCCAGCAGTGAATCCGGGACTAGCGGCGAGCAGTACTTC
- TRBD1 TRBJ1-6 TRBV30 CAWRGQGDISPLHF TGTGCCTGGAGGGGACAGGGAGACATTTCACCCCTCCACTTT
- TRBD1 TRBJ1-2 TRBV29-1 CSVAGTGINYGYTF TGCAGCGTTGCGGGGACAGGGATAAACTATGGCTACACCTTC
once - TRBJ2-3 TRBV2 CASSGNTDTQYF TGTGCCAGCAGTGGCAACACAGATACGCAGTATTTT
few TRBD1 TRBJ1-1 TRBV27 CASRITGGGTEAFF TGTGCCAGCAGGATAACAGGGGGCGGGACTGAAGCTTTCTTT
- - TRBJ1-2 TRBV29-1 CSVEGGQVNYGYTF TGCAGCGTTGAGGGGGGCCAGGTTAACTATGGCTACACCTTC
- TRBD1 TRBJ2-4 TRBV29-1 CSVVATGGKNIQYF TGCAGCGTTGTTGCTACAGGGGGCAAAAACATTCAGTACTTC
- TRBD2 TRBJ2-1 TRBV30 CAWSLGLVDEQFF TGTGCCTGGAGTCTCGGACTAGTTGATGAGCAGTTCTTC
once - TRBJ2-5 TRBV9 CASGKRDAETQYF TGTGCCAGCGGAAAACGGGACGCAGAGACCCAGTACTTC
few - TRBJ1-5 TRBV2 CASSGPRTETGTRPQHF TGTGCCAGCAGTGGGCCCCGGACAGAGACGGGCACGCGGCCCCAGCATTTT
- - TRBJ2-3 TRBV10-3 CAISEGSDTQYF TGTGCCATCAGTGAGGGCTCAGATACGCAGTATTTT
- - TRBJ2-2 TRBV30 CAWSVGLKDGELFF TGTGCCTGGAGTGTTGGACTCAAAGACGGGGAGCTGTTTTTT
- TRBD1 TRBJ1-1 TRBV7-9 CASSLSTGDTEAFF TGTGCCAGCAGCTTATCTACAGGGGACACTGAAGCTTTCTTT
once TRBD1 TRBJ2-2 TRBV4-3 CASSQVIPRKGASNTGELFF TGCGCCAGCAGCCAAGTAATACCGCGCAAGGGGGCTTCGAACACCGGGGAGCTGTTTTTT
- TRBD2 TRBJ2-3 TRBV5-6 CASIPTGGSDTQYF TGTGCCAGCATCCCTACGGGGGGTTCGGATACGCAGTATTTT
- - TRBJ1-5 TRBV28 CATTSSGGGSQPQHF TGTGCCACAACCAGTTCAGGAGGAGGTTCTCAGCCCCAGCATTTT